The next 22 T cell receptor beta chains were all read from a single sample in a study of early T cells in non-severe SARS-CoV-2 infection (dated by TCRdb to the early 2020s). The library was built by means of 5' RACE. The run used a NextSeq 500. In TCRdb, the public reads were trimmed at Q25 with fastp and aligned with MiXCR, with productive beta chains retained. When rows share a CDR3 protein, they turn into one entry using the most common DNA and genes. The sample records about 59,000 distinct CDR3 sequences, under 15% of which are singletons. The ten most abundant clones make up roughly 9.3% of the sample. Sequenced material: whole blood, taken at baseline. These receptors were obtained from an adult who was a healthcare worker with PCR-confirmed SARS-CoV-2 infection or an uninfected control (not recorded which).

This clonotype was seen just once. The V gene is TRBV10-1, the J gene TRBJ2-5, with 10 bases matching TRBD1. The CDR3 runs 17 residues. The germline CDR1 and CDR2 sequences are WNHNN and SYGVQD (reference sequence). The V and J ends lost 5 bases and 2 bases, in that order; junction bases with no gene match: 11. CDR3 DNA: TGCGCCAGCAGTCGGGACAGGGGATCCCCTTTACAAGAGACCCAGTACTTC. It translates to CASSRDRGSPLQETQYF.

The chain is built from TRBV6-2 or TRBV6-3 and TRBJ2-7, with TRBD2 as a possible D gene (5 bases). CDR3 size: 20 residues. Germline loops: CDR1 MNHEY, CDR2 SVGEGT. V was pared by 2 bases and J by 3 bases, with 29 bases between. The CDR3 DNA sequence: TGTGCCAGCAGTTACCCCCTTCCCACCCCCGGGGAAAGGGCCGGCTACGAGCAGTACTTC. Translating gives CASSYPLPTPGERAGYEQYF.

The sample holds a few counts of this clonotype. The CDR3 nucleotides are TGCAGCGTTGGTCAGGATGACTACGAGCAGTACTTC. Protein: CSVGQDDYEQYF. The chain combines TRBV29-1 with TRBJ2-7; the D is unclear. V lost 4 bases and J 3 bases, leaving 10 bases between the germline ends. CDR3 length equals 12 residues. Germline CDR1 and CDR2: SQVTM and ANQGSEA.

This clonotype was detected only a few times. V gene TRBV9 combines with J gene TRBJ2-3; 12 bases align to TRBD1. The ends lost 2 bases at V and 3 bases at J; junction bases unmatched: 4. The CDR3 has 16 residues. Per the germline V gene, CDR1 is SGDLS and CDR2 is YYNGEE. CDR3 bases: TGTGCCAGCAGCGTTGGGGACAGGGGGCGAACAGATACGCAGTATTTT. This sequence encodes CASSVGDRGRTDTQYF.

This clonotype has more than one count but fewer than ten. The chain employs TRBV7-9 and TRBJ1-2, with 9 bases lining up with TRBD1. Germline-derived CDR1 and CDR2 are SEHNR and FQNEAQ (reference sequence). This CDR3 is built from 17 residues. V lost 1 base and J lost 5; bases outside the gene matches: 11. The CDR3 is CASSLDRGTGRYYGYTF. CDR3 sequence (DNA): TGTGCCAGCAGCTTAGATAGGGGGACAGGGCGATATTATGGCTACACCTTC.

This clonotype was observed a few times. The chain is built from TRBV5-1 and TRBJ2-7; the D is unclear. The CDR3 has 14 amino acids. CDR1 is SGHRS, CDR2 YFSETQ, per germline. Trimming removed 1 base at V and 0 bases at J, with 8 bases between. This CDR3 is CASSLSTYSYEQYF. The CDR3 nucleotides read TGCGCCAGCAGCTTGAGTACGTACTCCTACGAGCAGTACTTC.

This chain's CDR3 is CASSVSPWTGGAGNTIYF. The CDR3 region has the DNA TGTGCCAGCAGCGTATCCCCCTGGACAGGGGGGGCTGGAAACACCATATATTTT. The rearrangement joins TRBV9 to TRBJ1-3; TRBD1 agrees at 10 bases. With 1 base clipped from V and 2 bases from J, the junction kept 9 bases outside the gene matches. The germline V gene encodes CDR1 SGDLS and CDR2 YYNGEE. The CDR3 runs to 18 residues.

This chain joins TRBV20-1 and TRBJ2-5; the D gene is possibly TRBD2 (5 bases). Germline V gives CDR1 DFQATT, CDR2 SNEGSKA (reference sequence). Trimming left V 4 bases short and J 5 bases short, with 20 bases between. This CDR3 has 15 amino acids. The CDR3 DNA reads TGCAGTGCTAACCCCTCGGGTCTCGGGGTCGAGACCCAGTACTTC. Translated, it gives CSANPSGLGVETQYF.

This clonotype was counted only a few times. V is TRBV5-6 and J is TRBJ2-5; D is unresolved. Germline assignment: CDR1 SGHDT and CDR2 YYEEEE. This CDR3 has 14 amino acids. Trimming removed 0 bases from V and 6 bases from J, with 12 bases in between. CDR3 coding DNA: TGTGCCAGCAGCTTGGGTCTGGGAAAAAAGACCCAGTACTTC. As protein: CASSLGLGKKTQYF.

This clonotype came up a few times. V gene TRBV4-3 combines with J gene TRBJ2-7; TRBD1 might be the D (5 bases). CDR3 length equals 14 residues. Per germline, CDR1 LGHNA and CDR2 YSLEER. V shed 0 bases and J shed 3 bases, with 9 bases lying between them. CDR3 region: CASSQEYRRYEQYF. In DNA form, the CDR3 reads TGCGCCAGCAGCCAAGAGTACAGGCGCTACGAGCAGTACTTC.

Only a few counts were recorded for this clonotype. The CDR3 spells CSANRQGPPSPLHF. CDR3 bases: TGCAGTGCAAACCGACAGGGTCCGCCTTCACCCCTCCACTTT. The chain carries TRBV20-1 and TRBJ1-6, with TRBD1 matching over 7 bases. This CDR3 has 14 residues. Trimming at V came to 6 bases and at J to 9 bases, leaving 11 bases not matched to a gene. Looked up from germline, CDR1 is DFQATT and CDR2 is SNEGSKA (reference sequence).

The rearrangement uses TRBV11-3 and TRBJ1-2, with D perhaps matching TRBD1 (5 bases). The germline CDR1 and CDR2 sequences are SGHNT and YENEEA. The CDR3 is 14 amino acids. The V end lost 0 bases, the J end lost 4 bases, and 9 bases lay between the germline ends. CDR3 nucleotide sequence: TGTGCCAGCAGCTTAGACGGGACCGTCTATGGCTACACCTTC. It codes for CASSLDGTVYGYTF.

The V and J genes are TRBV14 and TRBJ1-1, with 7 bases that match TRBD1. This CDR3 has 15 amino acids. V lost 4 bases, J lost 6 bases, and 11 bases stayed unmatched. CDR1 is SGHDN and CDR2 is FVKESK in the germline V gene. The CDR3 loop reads CASSLTGLGGSEAFF. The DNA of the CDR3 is TGTGCCAGCAGCCTGACAGGGTTGGGGGGCTCTGAAGCTTTCTTT. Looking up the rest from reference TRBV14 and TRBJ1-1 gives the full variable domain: EAGVTQFPSHSVIEKGQTVTLRCDPISGHDNLYWYRRVMGKEIKFLLHFVKESKQDESGMPNNRFLAERTGGTYSTLKVQPAELEDSGVYFCASSLTGLGGSEAFFGQGTRLTVV.

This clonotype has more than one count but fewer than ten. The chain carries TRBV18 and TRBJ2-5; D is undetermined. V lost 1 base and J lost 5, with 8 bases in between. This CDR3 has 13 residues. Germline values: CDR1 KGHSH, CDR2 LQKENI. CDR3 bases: TGTGCCAGCTCACCACAAGATGGGGAGACCCAGTACTTC. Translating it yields CASSPQDGETQYF.

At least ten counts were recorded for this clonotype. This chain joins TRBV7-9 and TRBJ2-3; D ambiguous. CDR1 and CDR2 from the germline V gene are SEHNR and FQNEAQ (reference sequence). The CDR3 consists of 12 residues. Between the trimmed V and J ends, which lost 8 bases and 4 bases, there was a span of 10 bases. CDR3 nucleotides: TGTGCCAGCCCCCACGGTGCAGATACGCAGTATTTT. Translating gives CASPHGADTQYF. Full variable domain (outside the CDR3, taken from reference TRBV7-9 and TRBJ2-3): DTGVSQNPRHKITKRGQNVTFRCDPISEHNRLYWYRQTLGQGPEFLTYFQNEAQLEKSRLLSDRFSAERPKGSFSTLEIQRTEQGDSAMYLCASPHGADTQYFGPGTRLTVL.

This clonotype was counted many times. CDR3 amino acids: CASNRGTVYRGRTEAFF. CDR3 DNA: TGTGCCAGCAACCGAGGGACGGTTTACAGGGGGAGGACTGAAGCTTTCTTT. The chain employs TRBV28 and TRBJ1-1, with TRBD1 matching 8 bases. From germline, CDR1 is MDHEN and CDR2 SYDVKM. The CDR3 has 17 amino acids. Trimming at V came to 7 bases and at J to 5 bases, leaving 18 bases not matched to a gene.

This CDR3 is CASNSVARGAIYNEQFF. The DNA for the CDR3 is TGTGCCAGTAACTCAGTGGCGCGGGGGGCCATCTACAATGAGCAGTTCTTC. The chain uses TRBV19 and TRBJ2-1, with 8 bases that match TRBD2. The germline V gene encodes CDR1 LNHDA and CDR2 SQIVND (reference sequence). This CDR3 region has 17 residues. Trimming at V came to 7 bases and at J to 3 bases, leaving 14 bases not matched to a gene.

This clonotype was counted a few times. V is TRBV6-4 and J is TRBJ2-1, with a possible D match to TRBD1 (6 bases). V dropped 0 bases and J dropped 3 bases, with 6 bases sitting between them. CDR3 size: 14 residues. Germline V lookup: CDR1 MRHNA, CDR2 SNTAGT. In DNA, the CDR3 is TGTGCCAGCAGTGACTCAGGGGGCTACAATGAGCAGTTCTTC. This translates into CASSDSGGYNEQFF.

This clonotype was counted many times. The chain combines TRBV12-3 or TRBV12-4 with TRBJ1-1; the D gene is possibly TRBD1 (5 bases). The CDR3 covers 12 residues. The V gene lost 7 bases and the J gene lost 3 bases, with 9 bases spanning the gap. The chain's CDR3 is CASTLRDTEAFF. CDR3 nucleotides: TGTGCCAGCACCCTCAGGGACACTGAAGCTTTCTTT.

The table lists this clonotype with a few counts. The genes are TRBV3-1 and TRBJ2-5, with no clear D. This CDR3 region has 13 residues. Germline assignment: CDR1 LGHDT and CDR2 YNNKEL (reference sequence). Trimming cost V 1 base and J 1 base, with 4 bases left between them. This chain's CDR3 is CASSQGRQETQYF. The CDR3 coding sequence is TGTGCCAGCAGCCAAGGGCGCCAAGAGACCCAGTACTTC.

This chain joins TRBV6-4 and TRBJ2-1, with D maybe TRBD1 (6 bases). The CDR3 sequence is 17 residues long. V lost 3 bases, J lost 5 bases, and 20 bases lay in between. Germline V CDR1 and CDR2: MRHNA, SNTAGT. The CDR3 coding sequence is TGTGCCAGCAGTGAAAGCCCAGGGGCGTTTTTAAACAATGAGCAGTTCTTC. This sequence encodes CASSESPGAFLNNEQFF.

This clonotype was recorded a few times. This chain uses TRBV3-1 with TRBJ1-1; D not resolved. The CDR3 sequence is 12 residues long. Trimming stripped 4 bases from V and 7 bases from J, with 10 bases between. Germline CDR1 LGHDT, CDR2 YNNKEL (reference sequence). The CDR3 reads CASSRGYGEAFF. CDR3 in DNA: TGTGCCAGCAGCCGAGGGTATGGTGAAGCTTTCTTT.